The rows below give T cell receptor beta chains drawn from one sample of a study of neurological immune-mediated disorders. TCRdb recomputed calls from the 5' RACE reads with MiXCR, one row per CDR3 protein. Here the sample spans 60,000 to 90,000 distinct CDR3 sequences, 10% to 13% being singletons. Sequences were obtained from PBMCs. The source is a man aged 30 to 45 in good health. Each CDR3 is given with its conserved first and last residue. Fields, in order: V gene, D gene, clone size, J gene, CDR3 DNA, CDR3 protein. D genes are given only for firm matches. Rows give clone size only sometimes, using once, few, many, or a class for an expanded clone.

V gene: TRBV4-1; D gene: TRBD1; clone size: many; J gene: TRBJ2-7; CDR3 DNA: TGCGCCAGCAGCCTCATATCGACAGGGGGCTACGAGCAGTACTTC; CDR3 protein: CASSLISTGGYEQYF
V gene: TRBV5-5; D gene: TRBD2; clone size: many; J gene: TRBJ2-5; CDR3 DNA: TGTGCCAGCAGCCTATCCGGGGGGGCAGAGACCCAGTACTTC; CDR3 protein: CASSLSGGAETQYF
V gene: TRBV12-3/TRBV12-4; D gene: NA; clone size: many; J gene: TRBJ2-5; CDR3 DNA: TGTGCCAGCAGTTCCGGGCCCCAAGAGACCCAGTACTTC; CDR3 protein: CASSSGPQETQYF
V gene: TRBV5-1; D gene: TRBD2; clone size: many; J gene: TRBJ2-7; CDR3 DNA: TGCGCCAGCAGCTTGCATAGCGGGGGTACCTACGAGCAGTACTTC; CDR3 protein: CASSLHSGGTYEQYF
V gene: TRBV10-3; D gene: NA; clone size: many; J gene: TRBJ1-4; CDR3 DNA: TGTGCCATCAGTGAGCTAGCTAGGGACGGAGGGGATGAAAAACTGTTTTTT; CDR3 protein: CAISELARDGGDEKLFF
V gene: TRBV11-3; D gene: NA; clone size: NA; J gene: TRBJ2-2; CDR3 DNA: TGTGCCAGCAGCTTAGGTACCGCCGGGGAGCTGTTTTTT; CDR3 protein: CASSLGTAGELFF
V gene: TRBV5-1; D gene: NA; clone size: many; J gene: TRBJ1-4; CDR3 DNA: TGCGCCAGCAGCGATGGTCTAACTAATGAAAAACTGTTTTTT; CDR3 protein: CASSDGLTNEKLFF
V gene: TRBV12-3/TRBV12-4; D gene: NA; clone size: many; J gene: TRBJ2-2; CDR3 DNA: TGTGCCAGCACCCTAGACCCCGGGGAGCTGTTTTTT; CDR3 protein: CASTLDPGELFF
V gene: TRBV20-1; D gene: TRBD2; clone size: many; J gene: TRBJ2-1; CDR3 DNA: TGCAGTGCTCCGGGACTAGCGGGAGGGCTGAGCGGTAGCAATGAGCAGTTCTTC; CDR3 protein: CSAPGLAGGLSGSNEQFF
V gene: TRBV29-1; D gene: TRBD2; clone size: many; J gene: TRBJ2-1; CDR3 DNA: TGCAGCGTTCGTCCTAGCGGGTTCGAAGGGGCCTACAATGAGCAGTTCTTC; CDR3 protein: CSVRPSGFEGAYNEQFF
V gene: TRBV12-3/TRBV12-4; D gene: NA; clone size: many; J gene: TRBJ1-1; CDR3 DNA: TGTGCCAGCAGTCAGAAGGGAGAGGGGACTGAAGCTTTCTTT; CDR3 protein: CASSQKGEGTEAFF
V gene: TRBV11-2; D gene: NA; clone size: many; J gene: TRBJ2-5; CDR3 DNA: TGTGCCAGCAGGAGCTCTAGCGCGGAGACCCAGTACTTC; CDR3 protein: CASRSSSAETQYF
V gene: TRBV7-8; D gene: NA; clone size: NA; J gene: TRBJ2-5; CDR3 DNA: TGTGCCAGCAGCACCCGGGCCTTGGGCCAAGAGACCCAGTACTTC; CDR3 protein: CASSTRALGQETQYF
V gene: TRBV5-1; D gene: NA; clone size: many; J gene: TRBJ2-1; CDR3 DNA: TGCGCCAGCAGCTTGTCCCACCTTCGGAGGAATGAGCAGTTCTTC; CDR3 protein: CASSLSHLRRNEQFF
V gene: TRBV28; D gene: TRBD1; clone size: many; J gene: TRBJ2-4; CDR3 DNA: TGTGCCAGCAGAACCGGGACAGCGAATGGCATTCAGTACTTC; CDR3 protein: CASRTGTANGIQYF
V gene: TRBV18; D gene: NA; clone size: few; J gene: TRBJ2-5; CDR3 DNA: TGTGCCAGCTCGGAGAACCCCCAAGAGACCCAGTACTTC; CDR3 protein: CASSENPQETQYF
V gene: TRBV7-9; D gene: NA; clone size: many; J gene: TRBJ2-2; CDR3 DNA: TGTGCCAGCAGCTCCGGGGACACCGGGGAGCTGTTTTTT; CDR3 protein: CASSSGDTGELFF
V gene: TRBV7-3; D gene: TRBD1; clone size: many; J gene: TRBJ1-6; CDR3 DNA: TGTGCCAGCAGCTTAACTACAGGGGCTGGGTCACCCCTCCACTTT; CDR3 protein: CASSLTTGAGSPLHF
V gene: TRBV12-3/TRBV12-4; D gene: TRBD1; clone size: many; J gene: TRBJ1-6; CDR3 DNA: TGTGCCAGCAGATTCTTCGGGACAGGGAGCGCAAATTATAATTCACCCCTCCACTTT; CDR3 protein: CASRFFGTGSANYNSPLHF
V gene: TRBV7-2; D gene: TRBD2; clone size: NA; J gene: TRBJ2-1; CDR3 DNA: TGTGCCAGCAGCTTGCCAAGCCGAGGACTAGCGGGCTACCCAATCCTCACTAGGGAGCAGTTCTTC; CDR3 protein: CASSLPSRGLAGYPILTREQFF
V gene: TRBV9; D gene: NA; clone size: many; J gene: TRBJ2-7; CDR3 DNA: TGTGCCAGCAGCGTAGAACGGGTAAGCTACGAGCAGTACTTC; CDR3 protein: CASSVERVSYEQYF
V gene: TRBV6-6; D gene: TRBD1; clone size: many; J gene: TRBJ1-4; CDR3 DNA: TGTGCCAGCAGCCAGACAGGGGGGGAAAAACTGTTTTTT; CDR3 protein: CASSQTGGEKLFF
V gene: TRBV20-1; D gene: TRBD1; clone size: many; J gene: TRBJ1-5; CDR3 DNA: TGCAGTGCTAGAGATCCGTGGACAGGGGGCGCGGTTCAGCCCCAGCATTTT; CDR3 protein: CSARDPWTGGAVQPQHF
V gene: TRBV13; D gene: NA; clone size: many; J gene: TRBJ1-3; CDR3 DNA: TGTGCCAGCAGCTTCGGGGGGGTCTCTGGAAACACCATATATTTT; CDR3 protein: CASSFGGVSGNTIYF
V gene: TRBV21-1; D gene: NA; clone size: many; J gene: TRBJ1-6; CDR3 DNA: TGTGCCAGTACCATTTCGGGGGGCGATAATTCACCCCTCCACTTT; CDR3 protein: CASTISGGDNSPLHF
V gene: TRBV4-1; D gene: TRBD2; clone size: many; J gene: TRBJ2-2; CDR3 DNA: TGCGCCAGCAGCCAAGATATCGGAGGGTTTGCGGGAGTTAGGACCGGGGAGCTGTTTTTT; CDR3 protein: CASSQDIGGFAGVRTGELFF
V gene: TRBV18; D gene: NA; clone size: once; J gene: TRBJ2-5; CDR3 DNA: TGTGCCAGCTCACGCGGTAGGGGTACCAATGAGCAGTACTTC; CDR3 protein: CASSRGRGTNEQYF
V gene: TRBV24-1; D gene: TRBD1; clone size: NA; J gene: TRBJ2-5; CDR3 DNA: TGTGCCACCAGTGATCATCACATCACAGGGGGCCGTGAGACCCAGTACTTC; CDR3 protein: CATSDHHITGGRETQYF
V gene: TRBV20-1; D gene: NA; clone size: many; J gene: TRBJ1-4; CDR3 DNA: TGCAGTGCCAGAAAAAAGTTGGGGTCTAATGAAAAACTGTTTTTT; CDR3 protein: CSARKKLGSNEKLFF